The rows below give T cell receptor beta chains drawn from one sample of a study of T cell responses to AZD1222 COVID-19 vaccine. Profiled with immunoSEQ multiplex PCR; TCRdb holds only in-frame clones, not every one. The data contain about 89,000 clones, just over 90% of them singletons. The sequencing used peripheral blood, collected 28 days after the second AZD1222 dose. The source of these receptors is an adult who received the AZD1222 COVID-19 vaccine. Each CDR3 is given with its conserved first and last residue. Each record gives: J gene, V gene, clone size, D gene, CDR3 protein, CDR3 DNA. D genes are given only for firm matches. Clone size is given for some rows only: seen once, a few or many times, or a class if the clone is expanded.

J gene: TRBJ1-5
V gene: TRBV30
clone size: NA
D gene: NA
CDR3 protein: CAWSVGPSSQHF
CDR3 DNA: TGTGCCTGGAGCGTAGGTCCTTCTTCCCAGCATTTT

J gene: TRBJ1-1
V gene: TRBV6-6
clone size: NA
D gene: NA
CDR3 protein: CATTRAGNTEAFF
CDR3 DNA: TGTGCCACCACTCGGGCGGGAAACACTGAAGCTTTCTTT

J gene: TRBJ1-1
V gene: TRBV11-2
clone size: NA
D gene: NA
CDR3 protein: CASSHLTGLNTEAFF
CDR3 DNA: TGTGCCAGCAGCCACCTAACAGGGTTGAACACTGAAGCTTTCTTT

J gene: TRBJ1-3
V gene: TRBV28
clone size: NA
D gene: NA
CDR3 protein: CASSFNPGSGNTIYF
CDR3 DNA: TGTGCCAGCAGCTTCAACCCGGGTTCGGGAAACACCATATATTTT

J gene: TRBJ1-5
V gene: TRBV24-1
clone size: NA
D gene: NA
CDR3 protein: CATSGAGIFSNQPQHF
CDR3 DNA: TGTGCCACCAGTGGGGCAGGGATTTTTAGCAATCAGCCCCAGCATTTT

J gene: TRBJ1-5
V gene: TRBV7-9
clone size: NA
D gene: NA
CDR3 protein: CASSLAGWAQPQHF
CDR3 DNA: TGTGCCAGCAGCTTAGCTGGGTGGGCTCAGCCCCAGCATTTT

J gene: TRBJ1-1
V gene: TRBV24-1
clone size: NA
D gene: TRBD1
CDR3 protein: CATSDPGQGLRNGTEAFF
CDR3 DNA: TGTGCCACCAGTGACCCCGGACAGGGCCTTCGTAATGGGACTGAAGCTTTCTTT

J gene: TRBJ1-1
V gene: TRBV2
clone size: NA
D gene: NA
CDR3 protein: CASSKVIGGTEAFF
CDR3 DNA: TGTGCCAGCAGCAAAGTCATAGGAGGGACTGAAGCTTTCTTT

J gene: TRBJ2-1
V gene: TRBV10-3
clone size: once
D gene: TRBD2
CDR3 protein: CAIRVAGGFYNEQFF
CDR3 DNA: TGTGCCATCAGGGTAGCGGGAGGTTTCTACAATGAGCAGTTCTTC

J gene: TRBJ1-1
V gene: TRBV19
clone size: NA
D gene: NA
CDR3 protein: CASTSPGLVNTEAFF
CDR3 DNA: TGTGCCAGTACCTCCCCAGGGTTGGTGAACACTGAAGCTTTCTTT

J gene: TRBJ2-1
V gene: TRBV9
clone size: NA
D gene: NA
CDR3 protein: CASSVVGKSGSNEQFF
CDR3 DNA: TGTGCCAGCAGCGTTGTAGGCAAAAGCGGTTCCAATGAGCAGTTCTTC

J gene: TRBJ2-7
V gene: TRBV28
clone size: NA
D gene: TRBD1
CDR3 protein: CASTLTGTGNYEQYF
CDR3 DNA: TGTGCCAGCACTCTCACCGGGACAGGAAACTACGAGCAGTACTTC

J gene: TRBJ1-1
V gene: TRBV3-1/TRBV3-2
clone size: NA
D gene: NA
CDR3 protein: CASSPRRPPRGPEAFF
CDR3 DNA: TGTGCCAGCAGCCCCCGAAGGCCGCCCCGGGGGCCTGAAGCTTTCTTT